Detailed here is one T cell receptor (beta chain). The data are from a study of blood T cell repertoires in COVID-19. The wider study: Acute and convalescent COVID-19 samples came from the United States, Italy and Spain. The cDNA or gDNA used as material had been derived from T cells, B-cell-depleted T cells, or PBMCs.

The CDR3 sequence is 16 residues long. J gave up 8 bases and V 2 bases, and 5 bases lay outside the gene matches. The germline V gene encodes CDR1 LNHDA and CDR2 SQIVND (reference sequence). In the authors' methods: Using reference gene primer amplification, nucleated cell counts were estimated. The repertoire was sequenced with immunoSEQ multiplex PCR; TCRdb's copy has only in-frame clones and lacks some. V and J calls and clone size come straight from that table; D and trimming were deduced from the DNA. The sample lists 65,000 or so clones, more than 75% occurring once. This chain links TRBV19 with TRBJ2-1; 14 bases are shared with TRBD2. The sample consisted of peripheral blood. The receptor was isolated from a woman in her seventies with acute or convalescent COVID-19. DNA for the CDR3: TGTGCCAGTAGTATAACCGGGACTAGCGGGAGACATGAGCAGTTCTTC. It is translated as CASSITGTSGRHEQFF. The full variable domain, with the rest looked up from reference TRBV19 and TRBJ2-1, is DGGITQSPKYLFRKEGQNVTLSCEQNLNHDAMYWYRQDPGQGLRLIYYSQIVNDFQKGDIAEGYSVSREKKESFPLTVTSAQKNPTAFYLCASSITGTSGRHEQFFGPGTRLTVL.